This passage covers 21 T cell receptor beta chains from one sample sequenced in a study of T cells in Graves' hyperthyroidism and ophthalmopathy. RNA transcripts gave rise to amplified TCR beta CDR3 regions. TCR CDR3 regions were first amplified by RT-PCR with HTBI primers. TCRdb itself ran the multiplex PCR reads through MiXCR, one entry per CDR3 protein. The data contain hundreds of thousands of distinct CDR3 sequences, 38% of them singletons. Sequences were obtained from blood. Receptors originate from a man in his late teens or twenties with Graves' hyperthyroidism.

The CDR3 protein is CSAAGGGQETQYF. The CDR3 coding sequence is TGCAGTGCTGCGGGAGGAGGACAAGAGACCCAGTACTTC. The J gene is TRBJ2-5, the V gene TRBV20-1, with TRBD2 identical over 8 bases. The CDR3 is 13 amino acids. Germline V gene lookup returns CDR1 DFQATT and CDR2 SNEGSKA (reference sequence). V lost 5 bases, J lost 2 bases, and 4 bases stayed unmatched.

The CDR3 loop reads CSARLRTGGANDYGYTF. The CDR3 region has the DNA TGCAGTGCTAGACTCCGGACAGGGGGCGCAAATGACTATGGCTACACCTTC. The rearrangement links TRBV20-1 to TRBJ1-2, with 11 positions matching TRBD1. CDR3 length: 17 amino acids. Germline assignment: CDR1 DFQATT and CDR2 SNEGSKA (reference sequence). Unmatched junction bases numbered 11, after V lost 2 bases and J lost 3 bases.

There are a few counts of this clonotype. V is TRBV12-3 or TRBV12-4 and J is TRBJ2-7; maybe TRBD2 (5 bases). V was cut by 2 bases and J by 2 bases, with 10 bases left in between. The CDR3 is made up of 14 amino acids. CDR3 sequence reads: CASSLYSGPYEQYF. For the CDR3, the DNA is TGTGCCAGCAGTTTATACAGCGGACCCTACGAGCAGTACTTC.

The rearrangement links TRBV29-1 to TRBJ2-7; tentative D call: TRBD1 (5 bases). Germline CDR1 SQVTM, CDR2 ANQGSEA. The CDR3 is made up of 11 amino acids. V was pared by 7 bases and J by 0 bases, with 7 bases between. The chain's CDR3 is CSGQRSYEQYF. The CDR3, as DNA: TGCAGCGGACAGCGCTCCTACGAGCAGTACTTC.

This clonotype was picked up a small number of times. This chain connects TRBV10-1 to TRBJ2-7, with TRBD2 as a possible D gene (6 bases). Germline loops: CDR1 WNHNN, CDR2 SYGVQD (reference sequence). Trimming left V 4 bases short and J 12 bases short, with 19 bases between. CDR3 length equals 13 residues. The CDR3 sequence is CASSGSRVSGLYF. As DNA, the CDR3 is TGCGCCAGCAGTGGATCCCGGGTTAGCGGTCTGTACTTC.

This sequence joins TRBV7-9 and TRBJ1-5; 7 bases match TRBD1. The CDR3 contains 14 residues. From germline, CDR1 is SEHNR and CDR2 FQNEAQ (reference sequence). The junction had 7 bases not matched to a gene; V was cut back by 5 bases and J by 6 bases. The CDR3 DNA reads as TGTGCCAGCAGCGGAGGACAGGTTGGTCAGCCCCAGCATTTT. Protein sequence: CASSGGQVGQPQHF.

The sample holds many counts of this clonotype. The J gene is TRBJ1-5, the V gene TRBV7-9, with 8 nucleotides matching TRBD1. Germline V gene data show CDR1 as SEHNR and CDR2 as FQNEAQ (reference sequence). The J segment lost 4 bases and the V segment lost 8 bases, leaving 4 bases of the junction unmatched. There are 13 residues in the CDR3. The CDR3 here is CASAGQANQPQHF. The CDR3, as DNA: TGTGCCAGCGCGGGACAGGCGAATCAGCCCCAGCATTTT.

This clonotype turned up a few times. The chain is built from TRBV6-1 and TRBJ1-2; 8 nucleotides match TRBD1. V lost 6 bases, J lost 3 bases, and 6 bases stayed unmatched. The CDR3 sequence is 14 residues long. Germline V gene lookup returns CDR1 MNHNS and CDR2 SASEGT. The CDR3 DNA reads TGTGCCAGCAGCTGGACAGGGCGGCACTATGGCTACACCTTC. Translation: CASSWTGRHYGYTF.

V usage is TRBV2 and J usage is TRBJ2-7; TRBD1 matches at 12 bases. Germline V lookup: CDR1 SNHLY, CDR2 FYNNEI. The V and J ends lost 6 bases and 6 bases, in that order; junction bases with no gene match: 9. The CDR3 has 15 amino acids. The CDR3 region is CASSNKGQGAREQYF. The CDR3, as DNA: TGTGCCAGCAGCAACAAGGGACAGGGGGCTCGCGAGCAGTACTTC.

This clonotype appeared a single time. V gene TRBV7-9 combines with J gene TRBJ1-1, with 9 bases matching TRBD1. The junction had 10 bases not matched to a gene; V was cut back by 5 bases and J by 0 bases. Germline V gene sequence: CDR1 SEHNR, CDR2 FQNEAQ (reference sequence). The CDR3 is 17 amino acids. The CDR3 coding sequence is TGTGCCAGCAGCCTACGGGGGACAGGGAAGGTGAACACTGAAGCTTTCTTT. Its translation is CASSLRGTGKVNTEAFF.

The chain is built from TRBV10-3 and TRBJ1-4; TRBD1 is a possible D gene (6 bases). Trimming pared 5 bases from V and 12 bases from J, leaving 19 bases between. The CDR3 contains 14 residues. Germline CDR1 and CDR2: ENHRY and SYGVKD. CDR3 protein: CAISSGQGPTELFF. The DNA of the CDR3 is TGTGCCATCAGTTCGGGACAAGGCCCGACAGAACTGTTTTTT.

The chain carries TRBV25-1 and TRBJ1-2; weak D call: TRBD1 (6 bases). This CDR3 is 15 amino acids long. Germline V CDR1 and CDR2: MGHDK, SYGVNS. V gave up 8 bases and J gave up 0 bases, with 16 bases separating them. The CDR3 loop reads CASLVTGPANYGYTF. The DNA for the CDR3 is TGTGCCAGCTTAGTGACAGGACCCGCTAACTATGGCTACACCTTC.

This clonotype has at least ten counts. The chain joins TRBV10-3 to TRBJ1-1, with unresolved D. This CDR3 spans 15 amino acids. Trimming pared 0 bases from V and 1 base from J, leaving 9 bases between. CDR1 and CDR2 (germline): ENHRY, SYGVKD. The CDR3 loop reads CAISESPGENTEAFF. The CDR3 coding sequence is TGTGCCATCAGTGAGTCCCCCGGGGAGAACACTGAAGCTTTCTTT.

V is TRBV20-1 and J is TRBJ2-7; the D gene is possibly TRBD2 (5 bases). The germline V and J ends were trimmed by 2 bases and 5 bases, with 16 bases remaining between them. From germline, CDR1 is DFQATT and CDR2 SNEGSKA (reference sequence). There are 14 residues in the CDR3. The CDR3 sequence: CSARILSGQDEQYF. The CDR3 nucleotides read TGCAGTGCTAGAATCCTCAGCGGTCAAGACGAGCAGTACTTC.

The V call is TRBV24-1, the J call TRBJ2-5, with TRBD1 as a possible D gene (7 bases). This CDR3 comprises 16 residues. Germline CDR1 KGHDR, CDR2 SFDVKD. The ends were cut back, 1 base at V and 5 bases at J, with 16 bases in the middle. Written as DNA, the CDR3 is TGTGCCACCAGTGATTTTACAGGGGCGGGACAGGAGACCCAGTACTTC. Amino acid sequence: CATSDFTGAGQETQYF.

This clonotype has more than one count but fewer than ten. The chain is built from TRBV7-6 and TRBJ2-7; D tentatively fits TRBD1 or TRBD2 (5 bases each). The CDR3 loop spans 14 amino acids. Germline V gene sequence: CDR1 SGHVS, CDR2 FNYEAQ. V gave up 6 bases and J gave up 4 bases, with 16 bases separating them. The CDR3: CASSSLFGGYEQYF. For the CDR3, the DNA is TGTGCCAGCAGTTCTTTATTTGGGGGTTACGAGCAGTACTTC. Full variable domain (remainder filled in from reference TRBV7-6 and TRBJ2-7): GAGVSQSPRYKVTKRGQDVALRCDPISGHVSLYWYRQALGQGPEFLTYFNYEAQQDKSGLPNDRFSAERPEGSISTLTIQRTEQRDSAMYRCASSSLFGGYEQYFGPGTRLTVT.

This chain's CDR3 is CASSQEGRAHQPQHF. The CDR3 coding sequence is TGTGCCAGCAGCCAAGAAGGCAGGGCGCATCAGCCCCAGCATTTT. V and J are TRBV4-2 and TRBJ1-5, with D maybe TRBD1 (5 bases). V was pared by 0 bases and J by 5 bases, with 11 bases between. Germline V gene lookup returns CDR1 LGHNA and CDR2 YNFKEQ. This CDR3 has 15 amino acids.

This clonotype was seen more than once but under ten times. The genes are TRBV12-3 or TRBV12-4 and TRBJ1-2; D gene unclear. The CDR3 runs 12 residues. Trimming took 5 bases from V and 8 from J, leaving 12 bases between them. The CDR3 DNA reads as TGTGCCAGCAGTCCCAGAGTCGGAGGCTACACCTTC. It specifies CASSPRVGGYTF.

This clonotype was recorded at least ten times. The chain joins TRBV2 to TRBJ1-2, with no clear D. The CDR3 spans 13 residues. Germline V gene sequence: CDR1 SNHLY, CDR2 FYNNEI. The V end lost 4 bases, the J end lost 4 bases, and 10 bases lay between the germline ends. The CDR3 sequence: CASSAGEPYGYTF. The CDR3 nucleotides read TGTGCCAGCAGTGCGGGTGAACCCTATGGCTACACCTTC.

This clonotype appeared a few times. The chain carries TRBV10-3 and TRBJ2-7, with no clear D. CDR3 size: 14 residues. Germline CDR1 is ENHRY and CDR2 is SYGVKD. V lost 0 bases, J lost 4 bases, and 10 bases lay in between. The CDR3 is CAISESRWGYEQYF. CDR3 in DNA: TGTGCCATCAGTGAGTCTAGATGGGGATACGAGCAGTACTTC.

This clonotype was counted between two and nine times. The genes are TRBV12-3 or TRBV12-4 and TRBJ1-2, with no clear D. Trimming took off 7 bases at V and 2 bases at J, with 17 bases between the two ends. The CDR3 totals 15 residues. DNA for the CDR3: TGTGCCAGCACCAATCTGGAGGCGGTGAACTATGGCTACACCTTC. This sequence encodes CASTNLEAVNYGYTF.